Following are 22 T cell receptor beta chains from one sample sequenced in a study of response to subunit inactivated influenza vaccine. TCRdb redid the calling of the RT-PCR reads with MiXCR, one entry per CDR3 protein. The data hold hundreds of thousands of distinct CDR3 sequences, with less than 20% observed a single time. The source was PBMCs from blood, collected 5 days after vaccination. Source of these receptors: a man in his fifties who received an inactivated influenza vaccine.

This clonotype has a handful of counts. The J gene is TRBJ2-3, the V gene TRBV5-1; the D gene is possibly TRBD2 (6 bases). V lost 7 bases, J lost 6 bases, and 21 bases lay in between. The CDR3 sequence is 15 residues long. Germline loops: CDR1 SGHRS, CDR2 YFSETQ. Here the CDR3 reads CASAGGAGIVDTQYF. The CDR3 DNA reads TGCGCCAGCGCTGGAGGGGCGGGTATCGTTGATACGCAGTATTTT.

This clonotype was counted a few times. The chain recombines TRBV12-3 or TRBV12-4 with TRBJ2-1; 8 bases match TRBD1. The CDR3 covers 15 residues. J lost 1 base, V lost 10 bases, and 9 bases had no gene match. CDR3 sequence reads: CATQKQGGSYNEQFF. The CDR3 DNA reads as TGTGCCACCCAAAAACAGGGGGGATCCTACAATGAGCAGTTCTTC.

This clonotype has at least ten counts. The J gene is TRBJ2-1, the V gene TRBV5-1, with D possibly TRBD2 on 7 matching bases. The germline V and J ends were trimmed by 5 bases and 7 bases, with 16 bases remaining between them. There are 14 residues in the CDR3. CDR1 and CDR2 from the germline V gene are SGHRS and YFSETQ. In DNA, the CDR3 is TGCGCCAGCAGTGGGGGGGCAGGATTAAATGAGCAGTTCTTC. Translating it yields CASSGGAGLNEQFF. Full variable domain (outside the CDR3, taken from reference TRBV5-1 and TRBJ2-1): KAGVTQTPRYLIKTRGQQVTLSCSPISGHRSVSWYQQTPGQGLQFLFEYFSETQRNKGNFPGRFSGRQFSNSRSEMNVSTLELGDSALYLCASSGGAGLNEQFFGPGTRLTVL.

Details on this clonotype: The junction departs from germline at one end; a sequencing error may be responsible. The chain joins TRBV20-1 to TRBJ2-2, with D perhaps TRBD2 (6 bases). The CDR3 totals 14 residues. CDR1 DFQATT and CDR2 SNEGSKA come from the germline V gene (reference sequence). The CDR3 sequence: CTASAPSYTGELFF. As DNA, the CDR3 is TGCACTGCTAGCGCACCGTCCTACACCGGGGAGCTGTTTTTT.

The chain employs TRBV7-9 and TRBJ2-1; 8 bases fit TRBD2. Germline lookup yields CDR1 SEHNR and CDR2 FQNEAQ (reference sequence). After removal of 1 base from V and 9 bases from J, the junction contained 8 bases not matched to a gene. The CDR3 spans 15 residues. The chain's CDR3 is CASSLVAGGTGEQFF. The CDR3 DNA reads TGTGCCAGCAGCTTAGTGGCGGGGGGAACGGGTGAGCAGTTCTTC.

The CDR3 coding sequence is TGTGCCAGCAGTTCCCCGCCTGGGGGCCTCCAAGAGACCCAGTACTTC. As protein: CASSSPPGGLQETQYF. This rearrangement joins TRBV28 to TRBJ2-5; D might be TRBD1 (6 bases). Deletions cut 4 bases from V and 1 base from J, with 16 bases between. The V gene's germline CDR1 is MDHEN and CDR2 SYDVKM. The CDR3 runs to 16 residues.

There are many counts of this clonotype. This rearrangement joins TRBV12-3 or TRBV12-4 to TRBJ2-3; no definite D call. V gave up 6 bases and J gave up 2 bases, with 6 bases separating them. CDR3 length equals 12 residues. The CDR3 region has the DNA TGTGCCAGCAGGGGGTTCACAGATACGCAGTATTTT. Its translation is CASRGFTDTQYF.

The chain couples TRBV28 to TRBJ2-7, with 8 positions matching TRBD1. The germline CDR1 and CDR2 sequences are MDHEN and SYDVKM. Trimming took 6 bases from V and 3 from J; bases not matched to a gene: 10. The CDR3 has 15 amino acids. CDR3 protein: CASRGPTGGIYEQYF. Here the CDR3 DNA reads TGTGCCAGCAGGGGACCAACAGGGGGGATCTACGAGCAGTACTTC.

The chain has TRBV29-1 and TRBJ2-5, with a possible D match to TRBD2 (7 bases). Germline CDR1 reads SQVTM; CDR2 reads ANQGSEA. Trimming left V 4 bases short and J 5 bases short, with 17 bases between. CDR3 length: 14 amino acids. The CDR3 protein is CSVARSRGGETQYF. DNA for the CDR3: TGCAGCGTTGCGCGTTCTAGGGGGGGGGAGACCCAGTACTTC.

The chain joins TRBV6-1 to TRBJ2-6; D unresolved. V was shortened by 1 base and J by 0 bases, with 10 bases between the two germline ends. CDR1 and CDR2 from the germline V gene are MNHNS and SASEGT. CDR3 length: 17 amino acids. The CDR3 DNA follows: TGTGCCAGCAGTGAAGGGGTGTGGAGCTCTGGGGCCAACGTCCTGACTTTC. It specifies CASSEGVWSSGANVLTF.

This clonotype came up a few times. CDR3 loop: CASSLDFQGIYGYTF. For the CDR3, the DNA is TGTGCCAGCAGCTTAGATTTCCAGGGAATCTATGGCTACACCTTC. The V call is TRBV7-2, the J call TRBJ1-2; possibly TRBD1 for D (5 bases). V lost 1 base and J 4 bases, leaving 13 bases between the germline ends. Germline V gene sequence: CDR1 SGHTA, CDR2 FQGNSA. The CDR3 length is 15 residues. The full variable domain, with the rest looked up from reference TRBV7-2 and TRBJ1-2, is GAGVSQSPSNKVTEKGKDVELRCDPISGHTALYWYRQSLGQGLEFLIYFQGNSAPDKSGLPSDRFSAERTGGSVSTLTIQRTQQEDSAVYLCASSLDFQGIYGYTFGSGTRLTVV.

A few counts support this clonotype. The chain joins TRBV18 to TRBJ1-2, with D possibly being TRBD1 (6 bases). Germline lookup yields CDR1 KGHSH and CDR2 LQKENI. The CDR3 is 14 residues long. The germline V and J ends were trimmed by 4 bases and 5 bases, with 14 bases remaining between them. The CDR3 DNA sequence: TGTGCCAGCTCACAAACAGGGTTGGAGTATGGCTACACCTTC. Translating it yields CASSQTGLEYGYTF.

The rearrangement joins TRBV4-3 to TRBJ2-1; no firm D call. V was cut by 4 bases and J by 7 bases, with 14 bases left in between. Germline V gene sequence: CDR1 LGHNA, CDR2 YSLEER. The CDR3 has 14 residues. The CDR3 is CASSRGPAPNEQFF. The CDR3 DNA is TGCGCCAGCAGCCGAGGACCAGCCCCGAATGAGCAGTTCTTC.

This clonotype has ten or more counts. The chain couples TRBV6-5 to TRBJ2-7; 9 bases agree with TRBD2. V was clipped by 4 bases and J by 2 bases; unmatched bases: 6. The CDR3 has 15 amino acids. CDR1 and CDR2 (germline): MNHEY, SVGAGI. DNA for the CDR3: TGTGCCAGCAGTTCATCTAGCGGGACTACCTACGAGCAGTACTTC. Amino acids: CASSSSSGTTYEQYF.

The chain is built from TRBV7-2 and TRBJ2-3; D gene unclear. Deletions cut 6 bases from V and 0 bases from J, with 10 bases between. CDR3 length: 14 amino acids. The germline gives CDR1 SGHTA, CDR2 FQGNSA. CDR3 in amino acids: CASRPVYSTDTQYF. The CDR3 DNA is TGTGCCAGCAGACCGGTGTATAGCACAGATACGCAGTATTTT.

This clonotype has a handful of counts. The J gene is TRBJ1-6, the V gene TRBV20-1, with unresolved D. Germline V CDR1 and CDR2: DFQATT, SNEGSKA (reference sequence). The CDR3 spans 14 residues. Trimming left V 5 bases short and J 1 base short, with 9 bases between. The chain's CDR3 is CSAPPESYNSPLHF. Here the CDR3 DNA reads TGCAGTGCTCCCCCGGAGTCCTATAATTCACCCCTCCACTTT.

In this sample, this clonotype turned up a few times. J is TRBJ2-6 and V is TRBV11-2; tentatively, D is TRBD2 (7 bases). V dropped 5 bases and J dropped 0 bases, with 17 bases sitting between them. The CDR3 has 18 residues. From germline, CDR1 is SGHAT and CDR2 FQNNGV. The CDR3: CASSERGGGPSGANVLTF. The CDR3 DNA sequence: TGTGCCAGCAGCGAGCGGGGAGGGGGTCCCTCTGGGGCCAACGTCCTGACTTTC.

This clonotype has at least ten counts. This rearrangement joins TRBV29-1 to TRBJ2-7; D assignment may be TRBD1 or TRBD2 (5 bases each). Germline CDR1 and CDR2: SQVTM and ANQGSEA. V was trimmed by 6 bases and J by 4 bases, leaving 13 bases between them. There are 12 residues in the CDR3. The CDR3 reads CSVGTDIYEQYF. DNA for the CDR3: TGCAGCGTCGGGACGGACATTTACGAGCAGTACTTC.

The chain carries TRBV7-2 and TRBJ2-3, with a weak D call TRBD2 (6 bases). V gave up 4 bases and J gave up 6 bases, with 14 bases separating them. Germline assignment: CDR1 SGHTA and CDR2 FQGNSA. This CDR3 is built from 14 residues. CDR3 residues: CASSSPYSGDTQYF. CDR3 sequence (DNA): TGTGCCAGCAGCTCCCCTTATAGCGGCGATACGCAGTATTTT.

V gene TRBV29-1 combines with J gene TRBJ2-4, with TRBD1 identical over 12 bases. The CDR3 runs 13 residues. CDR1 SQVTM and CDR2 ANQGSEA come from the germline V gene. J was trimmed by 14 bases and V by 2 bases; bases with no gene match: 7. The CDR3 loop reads CSVEPGTGGVEYF. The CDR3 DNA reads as TGCAGCGTTGAACCCGGGACAGGGGGCGTGGAGTACTTC.

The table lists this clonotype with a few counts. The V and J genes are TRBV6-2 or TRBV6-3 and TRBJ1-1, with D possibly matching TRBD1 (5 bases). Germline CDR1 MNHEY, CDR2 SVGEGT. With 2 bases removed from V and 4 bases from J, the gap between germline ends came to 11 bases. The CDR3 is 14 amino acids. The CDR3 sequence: CASSYRQGVTEAFF. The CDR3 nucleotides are TGTGCCAGCAGTTACAGGCAGGGAGTCACTGAAGCTTTCTTT.

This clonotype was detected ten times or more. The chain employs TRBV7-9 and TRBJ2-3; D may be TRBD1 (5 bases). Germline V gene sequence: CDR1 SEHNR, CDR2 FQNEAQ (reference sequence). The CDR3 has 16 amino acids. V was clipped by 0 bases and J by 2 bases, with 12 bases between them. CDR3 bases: TGTGCCAGCAGCTTAGCGAAAACAGGCCACACAGATACGCAGTATTTT. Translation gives CASSLAKTGHTDTQYF. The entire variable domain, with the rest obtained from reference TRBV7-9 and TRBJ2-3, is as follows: DTGVSQNPRHKITKRGQNVTFRCDPISEHNRLYWYRQTLGQGPEFLTYFQNEAQLEKSRLLSDRFSAERPKGSFSTLEIQRTEQGDSAMYLCASSLAKTGHTDTQYFGPGTRLTVL.